Below, one TCR beta chain is given with its context. The sample originates from a study of control samples from healthy donors and cancer patients. Looked up from germline, CDR1 is SGDLS and CDR2 is YYNGEE. The CDR3 contains 15 residues. V was shortened by 0 bases and J by 7 bases, with 14 bases between the two germline ends. Measured with immunoSEQ multiplex PCR; TCRdb has only the in-frame clones, and not every one. The profile shows over 200,000 clones, 82% of them singletons. Sequencing input: PBMCs. The origin of this receptor is a woman aged 60-70 years with lung cancer. This sequence joins TRBV9 and TRBJ2-1, with a tentative D call TRBD2 (7 bases). CDR3 in DNA: TGTGCCAGCAGCGTAGTCGGGGGGCCTAGGAATGAGCAGTTCTTC. It is translated as CASSVVGGPRNEQFF.